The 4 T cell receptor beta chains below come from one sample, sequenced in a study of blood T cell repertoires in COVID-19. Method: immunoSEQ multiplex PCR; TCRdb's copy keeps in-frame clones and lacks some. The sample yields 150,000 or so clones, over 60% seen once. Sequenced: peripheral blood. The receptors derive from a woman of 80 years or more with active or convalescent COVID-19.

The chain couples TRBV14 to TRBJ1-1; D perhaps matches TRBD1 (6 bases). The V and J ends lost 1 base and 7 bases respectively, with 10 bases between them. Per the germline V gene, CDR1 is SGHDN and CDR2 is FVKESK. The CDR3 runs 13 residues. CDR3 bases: TGTGCCAGCAGCCAAGGAGGGGGGGGTGAAGCTTTCTTT. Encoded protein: CASSQGGGGEAFF.

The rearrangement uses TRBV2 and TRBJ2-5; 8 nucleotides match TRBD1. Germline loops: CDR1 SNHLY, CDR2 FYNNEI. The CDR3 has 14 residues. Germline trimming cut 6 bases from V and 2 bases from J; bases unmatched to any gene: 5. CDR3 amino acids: CASRYGTGQETQYF. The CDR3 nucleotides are TGTGCCAGCAGATACGGGACAGGACAAGAGACCCAGTACTTC.

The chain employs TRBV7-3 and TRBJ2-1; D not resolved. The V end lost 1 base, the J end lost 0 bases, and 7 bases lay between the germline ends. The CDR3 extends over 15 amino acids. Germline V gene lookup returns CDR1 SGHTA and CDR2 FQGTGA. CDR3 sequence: CASSLMVSSYNEQFF. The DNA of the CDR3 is TGTGCCAGCAGCTTAATGGTGAGCTCCTACAATGAGCAGTTCTTC.

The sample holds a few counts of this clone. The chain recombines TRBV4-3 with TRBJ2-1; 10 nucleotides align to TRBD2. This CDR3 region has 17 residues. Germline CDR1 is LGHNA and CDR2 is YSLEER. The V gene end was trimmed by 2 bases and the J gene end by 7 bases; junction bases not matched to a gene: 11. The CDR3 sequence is CASSQSLAGGFLNEQFF. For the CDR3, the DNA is TGCGCCAGCAGCCAAAGCTTAGCGGGGGGCTTCTTGAATGAGCAGTTCTTC.